This T cell receptor (beta chain) was captured in a study of T cell responses to AZD1222 COVID-19 vaccine (dated by TCRdb to the early 2020s). Some background on the complete study: A total of 230 to 250 trial participants underwent TCR sequencing, of whom roughly 210 had received two doses of AZD1222 and some 25 had received two doses of the MenACWY control vaccine. Trial participants were enrolled by age into 18-55, 56-69 and 70-plus year subgroups, with 148, 28 and 57 TCR-sequenced participants respectively.

The paper's findings and limits, for the study overall: The whole spike protein was spanned by vaccine-associated CD4 TCRs, and dominant responses were seen in regions 160-218 and 743-854. In the small 56-69-year group, the increase in depth fell short of significance, most likely because of low power. Epitopes outside the regions mutated in the B.1.351 and B.1.1.7 variants were reportedly recognized by nearly half of the unique spike-specific TCRs. Most participants were white British and females outnumbered males, and the authors suggested that clonal diversity may have been underestimated. After two AZD1222 doses, spike-specific TCR breadth and depth were significantly higher than at day 0 and than in MenACWY recipients. Because no day 14 peak-response samples were available, repertoires were characterized only after the peak T cell response. Conclusions about previously exposed vaccinees were limited because only 6 or 7 AZD1222 recipients were SARS-CoV-2 seropositive at baseline.

The CDR3 regions of human TCRbeta chains were analyzed by immunosequencing. Turning to the authors' computational methods: Repertoire TCRs were matched against a reference library of SARS-CoV-2-specific TCRs generated with the MIRA antigen-specificity platform. Breadth meant the fraction of unique TCRs that were SARS-CoV-2-associated, whereas depth meant the fraction of total T cells that were SARS-CoV-2-associated. Using the MIRA data, each spike-specific TCR was mapped to the spike region that the TCR reacts to and placed in a CD4 or CD8 class. Log10-transformed breadth and depth values were compared by one-way ANOVA with Sidak's multiple comparisons tests. The immuneACCESS repertoire file appears here via TCRdb, limited to in-frame rearrangements. These files lack a portion of the clones; in checked studies, under half of the deficit traces to unresolved V genes, and the cause of the others is not known. V and J calls and clone size come straight from that table; D and trimming were deduced from the DNA. Present in this sample are approximately 130,000 clones, roughly 92% of which were seen just once. About 1.1% of the sample goes to the ten largest clones.

A word on this clone: Its antigen is unknown. Per-nucleotide qualities are absent, and no much larger clonotype sits a single base away.

The time point label here, explained by the study, means: about 28 days (+/-7) after the second vaccine dose. Because spike-specific TCR depth and breadth did not differ between the two schedules, AZD1222 recipients who got a second dose at roughly 4 weeks were pooled with those who got a second dose at roughly 12 weeks. Samples from vaccinated people were obtained from the UK trials COV001 and COV002, which included a single-blind randomized controlled phase 2/3 trial of AZD1222 (ChAdOx1 nCoV-19) in healthy adults. For TCRbeta chain sequencing, PBMC samples from trial participants were taken at day 0 and at day 28 after the second dose. This specimen consisted of peripheral blood, obtained 28 days after the second AZD1222 dose. This sequence was found in an adult who received the AZD1222 COVID-19 vaccine.

The CDR3 is CASKGQRGNEQFF. The DNA reads TGCGCCAGCAAAGGACAACGGGGCAATGAGCAGTTCTTC. The chain links TRBV10-2 with TRBJ2-1; the D call is tentative, TRBD1 or TRBD2, as each matches 5 bases. The CDR3 measures 13 amino acids from cysteine to phenylalanine. The read is trimmed to its CDR3 DNA, 39 bases read in frame from base 1. The trim is 7 bases for V and 6 bases for J, with a gap of 13 bases between the germline ends. The germline V gene sets CDR1 to WSHSY and CDR2 to SAAADI.